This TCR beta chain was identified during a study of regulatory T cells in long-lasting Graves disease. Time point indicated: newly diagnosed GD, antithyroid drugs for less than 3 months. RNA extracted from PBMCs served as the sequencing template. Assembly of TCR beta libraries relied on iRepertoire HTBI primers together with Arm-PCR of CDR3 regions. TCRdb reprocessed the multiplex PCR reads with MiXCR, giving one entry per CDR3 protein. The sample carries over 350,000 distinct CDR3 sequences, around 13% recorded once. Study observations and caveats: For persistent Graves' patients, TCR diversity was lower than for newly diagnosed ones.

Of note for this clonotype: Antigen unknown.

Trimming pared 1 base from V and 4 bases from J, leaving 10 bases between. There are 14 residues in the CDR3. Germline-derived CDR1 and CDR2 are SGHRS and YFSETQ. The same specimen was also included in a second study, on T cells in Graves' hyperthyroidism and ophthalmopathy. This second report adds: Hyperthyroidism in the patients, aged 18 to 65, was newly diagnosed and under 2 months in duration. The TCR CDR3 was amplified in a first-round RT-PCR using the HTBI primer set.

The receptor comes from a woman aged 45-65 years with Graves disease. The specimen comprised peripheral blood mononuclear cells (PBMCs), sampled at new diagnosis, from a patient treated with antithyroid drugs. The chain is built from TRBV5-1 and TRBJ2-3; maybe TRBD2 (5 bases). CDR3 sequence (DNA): TGCGCCAGCAGCTTGAACCCGGGATCAGATACGCAGTATTTT. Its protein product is CASSLNPGSDTQYF. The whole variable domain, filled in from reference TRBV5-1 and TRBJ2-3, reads KAGVTQTPRYLIKTRGQQVTLSCSPISGHRSVSWYQQTPGQGLQFLFEYFSETQRNKGNFPGRFSGRQFSNSRSEMNVSTLELGDSALYLCASSLNPGSDTQYFGPGTRLTVL.